A selection of T cell receptor beta chains follows, all from one sample in a study of T cell responses to AZD1222 COVID-19 vaccine. TCRdb's table, derived via immunoSEQ multiplex PCR, lists solely in-frame clones and lacks some. Seen here are under 130,000 clones, roughly 90% observed once, and the top ten hold roughly 1.1%. The material sequenced was peripheral blood, taken on day 0 of AZD1222 vaccination. Receptors originate from an adult in good health. Each CDR3 is given with its conserved first and last residue. D genes are given only for firm matches. Clone size is not always given. Where it is, it says once, few, many or a class for expanded clones.

clone size,V gene,CDR3 length,D gene,J gene,CDR3 DNA,CDR3 protein
-,TRBV19,14,-,TRBJ2-6,TGTGCCAGTAGGGGGGACTCTGGGGCCAACGTCCTGACTTTC,CASRGDSGANVLTF
-,TRBV18,17,-,TRBJ2-1,TGTGCCAGCTCACGGTCTGTGGGGGGGCCCCTCTACAATGAGCAGTTCTTC,CASSRSVGGPLYNEQFF
-,TRBV6-2/TRBV6-3,15,TRBD2,TRBJ2-1,TGTGCCAGCAGTCGGACCGGGACTAGCTTAAATGAGCAGTTCTTC,CASSRTGTSLNEQFF
-,TRBV7-8,14,TRBD2,TRBJ2-1,TGTGCCAGCAGCCCGTGGACTAGCGGGAATGAGCAGTTCTTC,CASSPWTSGNEQFF
-,TRBV4-3,15,TRBD1,TRBJ2-7,TGCGCCAGCAGCCAAGAATGGGACAGGGGTAACGAGCAGTACTTC,CASSQEWDRGNEQYF
-,TRBV4-3,13,-,TRBJ2-7,TGCGCCAGCAGCCTCCGAACGGGGGACGAGCAGTACTTC,CASSLRTGDEQYF
-,TRBV30,13,-,TRBJ1-2,TGTGCCTGGAGTGTAAGAGGGCCGGGGGGCTACACCTTC,CAWSVRGPGGYTF
few,TRBV29-1,11,-,TRBJ2-7,TGCAGCGTTGAGAGGAGCTACGAGCAGTACTTC,CSVERSYEQYF
-,TRBV24-1,15,TRBD1,TRBJ2-7,TGTGCCACCAGTGATTACACAGGGGACACCTACGAGCAGTACTTC,CATSDYTGDTYEQYF
-,TRBV7-2,15,-,TRBJ2-7,TGTGCCAGCAGCTTAGGGCTAGCCTATTCCTACGAGCAGTACTTC,CASSLGLAYSYEQYF
-,TRBV19,15,TRBD1,TRBJ2-7,TGTGCCAGTAGTAATACAGGGGGCGTCCCCTCCGAGCAGTACTTC,CASSNTGGVPSEQYF
-,TRBV7-2,15,TRBD1,TRBJ1-5,TGTGCCAGCAGCTTAGGAGACAGGGAAGGTCAGCCCCAGCATTTT,CASSLGDREGQPQHF
-,TRBV11-3,14,TRBD1,TRBJ1-1,TGTGCCAGCAGCGCCCGGGACAGTACCACTGAAGCTTTCTTT,CASSARDSTTEAFF
-,TRBV28,13,TRBD1,TRBJ2-2,TGTGCCAGCAGTTGGACAGGCAGGGGGGAGCTGTTTTTT,CASSWTGRGELFF
-,TRBV30,13,-,TRBJ2-3,TGTGCCTGGAGTGGGCGGGGCACAGATACGCAGTATTTT,CAWSGRGTDTQYF
-,TRBV5-6,14,-,TRBJ1-6,TGTGCCAGCAGCTTGAATATCTATAATTCACCCCTCCACTTT,CASSLNIYNSPLHF
-,TRBV7-2,18,TRBD2,TRBJ2-2,TGTGCCAGCAGCTTAGGCTCCATACCAGCGGGAGCGGGCGGGGAGCTGTTTTTT,CASSLGSIPAGAGGELFF
-,TRBV27,15,TRBD2,TRBJ2-7,TGTGCCAGCAGTTTAAACGGGAGGCACTCCTACGAGCAGTACTTC,CASSLNGRHSYEQYF
-,TRBV5-6,16,-,TRBJ1-1,TGTGCCAGCAGCCTGCTGACAGCCCAGGCTAACACTGAAGCTTTCTTT,CASSLLTAQANTEAFF
-,TRBV3-1/TRBV3-2,12,-,TRBJ2-7,TGTGCCAGCAGCCAGGCGGGATACGAGCAGTACTTC,CASSQAGYEQYF
-,TRBV12-3/TRBV12-4,12,TRBD1,TRBJ2-7,TGTGCCAGCAGCCCCAGGGGGTACGAGCAGTACTTC,CASSPRGYEQYF
-,TRBV11-2,11,-,TRBJ2-2,TGTGCCAGCACTCCCAGGCGGGAGCTGTTTTTT,CASTPRRELFF
-,TRBV28,14,TRBD2,TRBJ2-1,TGTGCCAGCACTGCAGCGGGGGGGTACAATGAGCAGTTCTTC,CASTAAGGYNEQFF
-,TRBV6-5,14,TRBD2,TRBJ2-5,TGTGCCAGCACCGGGGGGACCCTCGTGGAGACCCAGTACTTC,CASTGGTLVETQYF
-,TRBV27,15,-,TRBJ1-4,TGTGCCAGCAGTTTGGGGGGGATAGGTAATGAAAAACTGTTTTTT,CASSLGGIGNEKLFF
few,TRBV5-4,14,TRBD1,TRBJ1-5,TGTGCCAGCAGCGCGGGGACAGACAATCAGCCCCAGCATTTT,CASSAGTDNQPQHF
-,TRBV11-2,13,-,TRBJ1-2,TGTGCCAGCAGCTTCGAAGGATCCTATGGCTACACCTTC,CASSFEGSYGYTF
-,TRBV5-1,12,-,TRBJ2-1,TGCGCCAGCAGCAGTGGAAAGGGTGAGCAGTTCTTC,CASSSGKGEQFF
-,TRBV4-3,19,TRBD1,TRBJ2-6,TGCGCCAGCAGCCAAGATCCGGGACAGGTGTACTCTGGGGCCAACGTCCTGACTTTC,CASSQDPGQVYSGANVLTF
once,TRBV27,13,-,TRBJ2-1,TGTGCCAGCAGTCCCGGACAGCCAGATGAGCAGTTCTTC,CASSPGQPDEQFF
-,TRBV11-2,14,-,TRBJ2-7,TGTGCCAGCAGCTCCGGTGGGTGGACCTACGAGCAGTACTTC,CASSSGGWTYEQYF
-,TRBV7-8,18,TRBD1,TRBJ2-6,TGTGCCAGCAGCATGCCCTGGGACAGGGCGATTGGGGCCAACGTCCTGACTTTC,CASSMPWDRAIGANVLTF
-,TRBV6-1,16,-,TRBJ1-6,TGTGCCAGCAGTGAATCGGGGTCAGGGCATAATTCACCCCTCCACTTT,CASSESGSGHNSPLHF
-,TRBV30,14,-,TRBJ1-5,TGTGCCTGGAATACAGCTCGGAGCAATCAGCCCCAGCATTTT,CAWNTARSNQPQHF
-,TRBV19,15,TRBD1,TRBJ2-4,TGTGCCAGTAGTCCCCGGGACAGGGTAGCCCCCATTCAGTACTTC,CASSPRDRVAPIQYF
-,TRBV9,15,-,TRBJ2-5,TGTGCCAGCAGCGTAGTGGGCCAGTACCAAGAGACCCAGTACTTC,CASSVVGQYQETQYF
-,TRBV6-5,14,TRBD1,TRBJ2-7,TGTGCCAGCAGGCCGGGACAGGGTACCTACGAGCAGTACTTC,CASRPGQGTYEQYF
once,TRBV11-3,12,TRBD1,TRBJ2-7,TGTGCCAGCAGCGGGGACAGCTACGAGCAGTACTTC,CASSGDSYEQYF
-,TRBV12-1,15,-,TRBJ2-7,TGTGCCAGCAGCTTGGGTGGGCAGGGTATTAGCGAGCAGTACTTC,CASSLGGQGISEQYF
once,TRBV5-1,13,-,TRBJ1-4,TGCGCCAGCAGCTTGGATCAGAATGAAAAACTGTTTTTT,CASSLDQNEKLFF
-,TRBV28,14,TRBD1,TRBJ1-3,TGTGCCAGCAGAACAGGGGGCTCTGGAAACACCATATATTTT,CASRTGGSGNTIYF
once,TRBV18,15,TRBD1,TRBJ2-7,TGTGCCAGCTCACCAACTGGACAGGGGGGCTACGAGCAGTACTTC,CASSPTGQGGYEQYF
-,TRBV3-1/TRBV3-2,15,-,TRBJ1-2,TGTGCCAGCAGCCAAGCCGGGGAAGGGGGCTATGGCTACACCTTC,CASSQAGEGGYGYTF
-,TRBV3-1/TRBV3-2,13,-,TRBJ1-5,TGTGCCAGCAGCCAAGGGAAGAGTCTCCCCCAGCATTTT,CASSQGKSLPQHF
once,TRBV11-2,15,-,TRBJ1-4,TGTGCCAGCAGCTGGACTCTTGGGGCGGATGAAAAACTGTTTTTT,CASSWTLGADEKLFF
once,TRBV5-1,16,TRBD2,TRBJ2-1,TGCGCCAGCAGCTTGGCACCGGGACTAGCGTGGAATGAGCAGTTCTTC,CASSLAPGLAWNEQFF
-,TRBV5-1,16,TRBD1,TRBJ1-1,TGCGCCAGCAGCTTGGAGGAGGGGGCTCCGAACACTGAAGCTTTCTTT,CASSLEEGAPNTEAFF
-,TRBV7-9,13,-,TRBJ1-6,TGTGCCAGCAGCTTAGCCGGTAATTCACCCCTCCACTTT,CASSLAGNSPLHF
-,TRBV24-1,15,TRBD1,TRBJ1-5,TGTGCCACCAGTGACCCTCGGACAGGGGGGCAGCCCCAGCATTTT,CATSDPRTGGQPQHF
-,TRBV4-2,17,-,TRBJ1-2,TGTGCCAGCAGCCAAGATAGGGGAACGCCGGGGGGCTATGGCTACACCTTC,CASSQDRGTPGGYGYTF
-,TRBV7-9,14,-,TRBJ2-3,TGTGCCAGCACTTGGGGAGCGGGCACAGATACGCAGTATTTT,CASTWGAGTDTQYF
-,TRBV7-2,16,TRBD2,TRBJ2-3,TGTGCCAGCAGCTTAAGCGGGGGGGGTTGGAGGGATACGCAGTATTTT,CASSLSGGGWRDTQYF